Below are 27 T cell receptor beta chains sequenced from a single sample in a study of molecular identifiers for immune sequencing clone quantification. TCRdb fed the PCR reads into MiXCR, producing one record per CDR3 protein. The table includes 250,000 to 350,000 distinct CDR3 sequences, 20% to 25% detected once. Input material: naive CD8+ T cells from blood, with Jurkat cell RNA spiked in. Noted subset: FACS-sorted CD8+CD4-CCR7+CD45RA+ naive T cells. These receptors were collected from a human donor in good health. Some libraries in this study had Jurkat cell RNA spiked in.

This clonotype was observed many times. The chain's CDR3 is CSVEEGLLGTQYF. The DNA of the CDR3 is TGCAGCGTTGAAGAGGGGCTATTAGGGACCCAGTACTTC. The genes are TRBV29-1 and TRBJ2-5; possible D gene TRBD1, 5 bases. CDR1 is SQVTM, CDR2 ANQGSEA, per germline. This CDR3 is built from 13 residues. V lost 0 bases, J lost 7 bases, and 12 bases lay in between.

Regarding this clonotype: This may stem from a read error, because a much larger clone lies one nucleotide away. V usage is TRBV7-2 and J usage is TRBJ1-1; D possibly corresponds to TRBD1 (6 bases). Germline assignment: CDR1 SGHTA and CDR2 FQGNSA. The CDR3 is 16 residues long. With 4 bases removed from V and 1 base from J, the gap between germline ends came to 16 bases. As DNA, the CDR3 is TGTGCCAGCAGCTCCCTCGGGGGGGGCTGGAACACTGAAGCTTTCTTT. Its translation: CASSSLGGGWNTEAFF. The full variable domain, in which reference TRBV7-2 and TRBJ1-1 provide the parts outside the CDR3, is GAGVSQSPSNKVTEKGKDVELRCDPISGHTALYWYRQSLGQGLEFLIYFQGNSAPDKSGLPSDRFSAERTGGSVSTLTIQRTQQEDSAVYLCASSSLGGGWNTEAFFGQGTRLTVV.

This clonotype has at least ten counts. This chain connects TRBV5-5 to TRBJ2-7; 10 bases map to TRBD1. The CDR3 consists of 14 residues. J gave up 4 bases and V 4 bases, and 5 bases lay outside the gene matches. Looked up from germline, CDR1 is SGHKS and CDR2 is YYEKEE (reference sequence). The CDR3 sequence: CASSHGQGEYEQYF. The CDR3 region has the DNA TGTGCCAGCAGCCATGGACAGGGGGAATACGAGCAGTACTTC.

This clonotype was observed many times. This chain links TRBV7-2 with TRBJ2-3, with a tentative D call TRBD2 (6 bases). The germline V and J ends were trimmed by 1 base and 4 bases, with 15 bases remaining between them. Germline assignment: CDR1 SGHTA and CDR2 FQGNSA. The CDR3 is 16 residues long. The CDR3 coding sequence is TGTGCCAGCAGCTTAGAAGGCGGGGCCTTGGCAGATACGCAGTATTTT. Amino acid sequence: CASSLEGGALADTQYF.

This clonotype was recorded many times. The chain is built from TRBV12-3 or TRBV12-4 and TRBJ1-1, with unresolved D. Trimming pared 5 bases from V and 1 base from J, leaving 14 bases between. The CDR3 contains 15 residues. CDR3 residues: CASSPFRASNTEAFF. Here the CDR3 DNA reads TGTGCCAGCAGTCCATTCCGAGCTTCGAACACTGAAGCTTTCTTT.

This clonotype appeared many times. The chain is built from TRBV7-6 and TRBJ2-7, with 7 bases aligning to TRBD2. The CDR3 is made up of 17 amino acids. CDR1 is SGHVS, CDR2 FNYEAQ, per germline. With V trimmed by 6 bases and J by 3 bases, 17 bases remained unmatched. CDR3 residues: CASSFGDSSGLIYEQYF. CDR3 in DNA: TGTGCCAGCAGTTTTGGGGATTCTAGCGGACTAATCTACGAGCAGTACTTC. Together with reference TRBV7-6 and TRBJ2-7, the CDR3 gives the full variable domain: GAGVSQSPRYKVTKRGQDVALRCDPISGHVSLYWYRQALGQGPEFLTYFNYEAQQDKSGLPNDRFSAERPEGSISTLTIQRTEQRDSAMYRCASSFGDSSGLIYEQYFGPGTRLTVT.

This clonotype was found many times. For the CDR3, the DNA is TGTGCCAGCAGTGAGGGGCCGAAGGGGGAGCAGTACTTC. Its translation is CASSEGPKGEQYF. The J gene is TRBJ2-7, the V gene TRBV25-1; weak D call: TRBD1 (5 bases). The germline V gene encodes CDR1 MGHDK and CDR2 SYGVNS. The CDR3 spans 13 residues. The V and J ends lost 3 bases and 7 bases respectively, with 13 bases between them.

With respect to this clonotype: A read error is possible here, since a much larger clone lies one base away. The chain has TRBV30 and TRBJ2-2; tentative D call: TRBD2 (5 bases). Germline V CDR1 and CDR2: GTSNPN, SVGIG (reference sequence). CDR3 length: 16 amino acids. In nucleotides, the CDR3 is TGTGCCTGGAGACCCGAGACATATGCGAACACCGGGGAGCTGGTTTTT. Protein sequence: CAWRPETYANTGELVF.

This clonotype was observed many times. As DNA, the CDR3 is TGTGCCAGCAGCCTCCAGGGGCACGGCTCCTACGAGCAGTACTTC. Amino acids: CASSLQGHGSYEQYF. The chain uses TRBV4-2 and TRBJ2-7; perhaps TRBD1 as D (6 bases). The germline V gene encodes CDR1 LGHNA and CDR2 YNFKEQ. Trimming pared 4 bases from V and 0 bases from J, leaving 13 bases between. This CDR3 has 15 residues.

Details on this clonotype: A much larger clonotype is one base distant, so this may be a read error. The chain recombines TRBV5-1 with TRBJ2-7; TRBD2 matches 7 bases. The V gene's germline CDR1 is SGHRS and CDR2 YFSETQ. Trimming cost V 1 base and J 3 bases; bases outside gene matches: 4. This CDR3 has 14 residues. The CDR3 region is CASSLTSDDYEQYF. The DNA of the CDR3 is TGCGCCAGCAGCTTGACTAGCGATGACTACGAGCAGTACTTC.

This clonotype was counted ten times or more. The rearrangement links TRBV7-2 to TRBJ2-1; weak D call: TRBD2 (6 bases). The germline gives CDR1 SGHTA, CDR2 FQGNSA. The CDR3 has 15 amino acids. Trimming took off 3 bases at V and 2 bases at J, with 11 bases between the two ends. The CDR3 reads CASSLAGGAYNEQFF. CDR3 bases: TGTGCCAGCAGCTTGGCCGGGGGAGCCTACAATGAGCAGTTCTTC.

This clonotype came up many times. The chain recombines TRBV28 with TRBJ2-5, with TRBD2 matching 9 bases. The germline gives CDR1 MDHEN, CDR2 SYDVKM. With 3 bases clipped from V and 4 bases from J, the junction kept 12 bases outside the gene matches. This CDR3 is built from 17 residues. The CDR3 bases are TGTGCCAGCAGTTTGAGGCTAGCGGGGAGAGGGGGAGAGACCCAGTACTTC. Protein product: CASSLRLAGRGGETQYF.

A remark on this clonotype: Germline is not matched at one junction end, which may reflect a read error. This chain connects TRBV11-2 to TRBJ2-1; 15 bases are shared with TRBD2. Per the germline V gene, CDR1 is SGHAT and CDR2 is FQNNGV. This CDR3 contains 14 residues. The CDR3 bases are TGTGCCAGCAGCTTAGGCGGACTAGCGGGGGGGCCCCTCTTC. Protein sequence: CASSLGGLAGGPLF.

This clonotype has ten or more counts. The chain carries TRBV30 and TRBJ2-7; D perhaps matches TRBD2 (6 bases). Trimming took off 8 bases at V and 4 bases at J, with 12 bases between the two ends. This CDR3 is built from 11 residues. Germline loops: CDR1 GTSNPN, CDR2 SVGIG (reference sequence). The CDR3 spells CAVFGGYEQYF. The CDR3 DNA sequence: TGTGCCGTGTTCGGGGGTTACGAGCAGTACTTC.

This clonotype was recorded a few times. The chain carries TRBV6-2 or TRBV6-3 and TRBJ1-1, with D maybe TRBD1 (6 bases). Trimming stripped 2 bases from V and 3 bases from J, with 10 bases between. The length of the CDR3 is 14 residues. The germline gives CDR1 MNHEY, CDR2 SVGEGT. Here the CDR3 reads CASSYRTGYTEAFF. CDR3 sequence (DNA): TGTGCCAGCAGTTACCGAACAGGGTACACTGAAGCTTTCTTT.

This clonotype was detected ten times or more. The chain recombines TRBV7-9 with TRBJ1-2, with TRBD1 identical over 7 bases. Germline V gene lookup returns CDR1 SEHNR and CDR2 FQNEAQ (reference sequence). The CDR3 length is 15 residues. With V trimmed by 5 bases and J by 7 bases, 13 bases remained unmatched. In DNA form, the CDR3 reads TGTGCCAGCAGCCCACGACAGGGTCCCGCTTTTGGCTACACCTTC. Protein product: CASSPRQGPAFGYTF.

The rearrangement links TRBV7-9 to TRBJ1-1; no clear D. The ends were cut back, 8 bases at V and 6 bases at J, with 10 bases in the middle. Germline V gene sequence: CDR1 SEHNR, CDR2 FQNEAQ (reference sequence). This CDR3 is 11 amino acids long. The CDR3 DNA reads TGTGCCAGCGGCCTTGGGTCTGAAGCTTTCTTT. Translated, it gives CASGLGSEAFF.

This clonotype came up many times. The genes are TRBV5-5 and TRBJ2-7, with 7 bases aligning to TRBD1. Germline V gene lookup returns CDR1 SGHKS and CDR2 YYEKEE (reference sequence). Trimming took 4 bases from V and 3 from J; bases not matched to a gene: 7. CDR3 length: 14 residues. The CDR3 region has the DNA TGTGCCAGCAGCCCCATACGACAGGGCTACGAGCAGTACTTC. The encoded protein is CASSPIRQGYEQYF.

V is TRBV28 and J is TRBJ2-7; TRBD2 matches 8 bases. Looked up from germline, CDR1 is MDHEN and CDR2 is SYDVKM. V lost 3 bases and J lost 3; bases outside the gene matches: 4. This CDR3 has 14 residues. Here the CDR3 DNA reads TGTGCCAGCAGTTTCAGCGGGAGTCTCTACGAGCAGTACTTC. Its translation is CASSFSGSLYEQYF. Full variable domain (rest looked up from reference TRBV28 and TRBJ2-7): DVKVTQSSRYLVKRTGEKVFLECVQDMDHENMFWYRQDPGLGLRLIYFSYDVKMKEKGDIPEGYSVSREKKERFSLILESASTNQTSMYLCASSFSGSLYEQYFGPGTRLTVT.

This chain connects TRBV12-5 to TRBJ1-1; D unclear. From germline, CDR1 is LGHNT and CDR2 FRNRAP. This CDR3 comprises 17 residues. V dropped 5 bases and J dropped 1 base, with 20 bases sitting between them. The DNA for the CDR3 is TGTGCTAGTGGTCCCCCCAGCCCCCGCCCCGAGAACACTGAAGCTTTCTTT. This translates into CASGPPSPRPENTEAFF.

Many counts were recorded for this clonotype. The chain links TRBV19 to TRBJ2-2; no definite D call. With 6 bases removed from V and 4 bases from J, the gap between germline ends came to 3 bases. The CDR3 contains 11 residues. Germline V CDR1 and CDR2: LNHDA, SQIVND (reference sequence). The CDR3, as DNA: TGTGCCAGTAGAGTCACCGGGGAGCTGTTTTTT. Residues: CASRVTGELFF.

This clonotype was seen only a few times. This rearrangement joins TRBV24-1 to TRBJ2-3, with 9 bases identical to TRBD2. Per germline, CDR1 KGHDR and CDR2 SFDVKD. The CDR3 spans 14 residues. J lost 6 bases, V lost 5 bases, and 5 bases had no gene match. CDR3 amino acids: CATSGAGGPDTQYF. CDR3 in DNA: TGTGCCACCAGTGGGGCGGGAGGGCCGGATACGCAGTATTTT.

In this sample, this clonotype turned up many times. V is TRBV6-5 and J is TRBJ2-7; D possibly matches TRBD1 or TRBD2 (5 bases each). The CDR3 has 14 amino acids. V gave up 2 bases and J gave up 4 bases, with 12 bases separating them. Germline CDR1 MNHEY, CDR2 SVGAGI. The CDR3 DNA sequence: TGTGCCAGCAGTTACCGGGACGGAGGTTACGAGCAGTACTTC. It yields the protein CASSYRDGGYEQYF.

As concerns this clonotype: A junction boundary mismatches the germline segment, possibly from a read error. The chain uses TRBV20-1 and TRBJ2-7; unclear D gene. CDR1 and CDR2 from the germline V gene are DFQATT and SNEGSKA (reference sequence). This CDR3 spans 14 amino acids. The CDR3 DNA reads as TGCAGTGCTAGATACGAGGTCAGCTCCTACGGGCAGTACTTC. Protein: CSARYEVSSYGQYF.

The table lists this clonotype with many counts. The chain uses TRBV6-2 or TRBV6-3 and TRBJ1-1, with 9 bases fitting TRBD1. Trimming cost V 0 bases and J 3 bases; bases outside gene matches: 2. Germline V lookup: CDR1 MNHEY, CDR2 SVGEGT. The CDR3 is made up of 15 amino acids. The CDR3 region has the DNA TGTGCCAGCAGTTACTCGCGGACAGGGGACACTGAAGCTTTCTTT. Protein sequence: CASSYSRTGDTEAFF.

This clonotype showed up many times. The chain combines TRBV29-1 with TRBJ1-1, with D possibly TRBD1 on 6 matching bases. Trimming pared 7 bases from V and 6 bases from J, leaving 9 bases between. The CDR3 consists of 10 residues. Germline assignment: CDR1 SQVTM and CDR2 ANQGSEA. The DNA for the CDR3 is TGCAGCGCCGGACAGCCTGAAGCTTTCTTT. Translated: CSAGQPEAFF. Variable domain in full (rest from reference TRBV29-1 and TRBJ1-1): SAVISQKPSRDICQRGTSLTIQCQVDSQVTMMFWYRQQPGQSLTLIATANQGSEATYESGFVIDKFPISRPNLTFSTLTVSNMSPEDSSIYLCSAGQPEAFFGQGTRLTVV.

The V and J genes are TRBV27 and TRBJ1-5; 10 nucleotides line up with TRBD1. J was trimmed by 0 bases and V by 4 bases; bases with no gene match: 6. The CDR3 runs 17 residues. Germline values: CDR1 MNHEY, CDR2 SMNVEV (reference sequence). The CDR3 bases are TGTGCCAGCAGTTCGGGACAGGGGTTCCCTAGCAATCAGCCCCAGCATTTT. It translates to CASSSGQGFPSNQPQHF.